This T cell receptor beta chain was sequenced for a study of blood T cell repertoires in COVID-19. The V gene end was trimmed by 3 bases and the J gene end by 7 bases; junction bases not matched to a gene: 2. Germline V gene lookup returns CDR1 SGHDN and CDR2 FVKESK. The CDR3 sequence is 13 residues long. Original data processing: Nucleated cell counts were estimated from reference gene primer amplification. Profiled with immunoSEQ multiplex PCR; TCRdb holds only in-frame clones, not every one. V, J and clone size are taken as reported in that table, and D and trimming were inferred from the DNA itself. The sample records 300,000 or so clones, roughly 87% being singletons. The study drew participants aged about 18 to 89 years from approximately 23 US areas. Recovery meant two consecutive negative NP/OP PCR tests, professional clearance, or resolved symptoms.

The chain recombines TRBV14 with TRBJ2-3; 9 nucleotides align to TRBD1. Source material: PBMCs or T cells enriched from blood (not recorded which). This sequence was found in a woman in her twenties or thirties who had recovered from COVID-19. DNA for the CDR3: TGTGCCAGCAGCCAGGGACAGGGATATACGCAGTATTTT. Residues: CASSQGQGYTQYF. Full variable domain (outside the CDR3, taken from reference TRBV14 and TRBJ2-3): EAGVTQFPSHSVIEKGQTVTLRCDPISGHDNLYWYRRVMGKEIKFLLHFVKESKQDESGMPNNRFLAERTGGTYSTLKVQPAELEDSGVYFCASSQGQGYTQYFGPGTRLTVL.